A selection of T cell receptor beta chains follows, all from one sample in a study of T cell changes during pregnancy in multiple sclerosis. Clones were sequenced by immunoSEQ multiplex PCR, and TCRdb holds only the in-frame ones, with some missing. This sample has about 41,000 clones; 80% to 90% occur once, and the top ten carry approximately 0.61%. Sequenced here: CD4+ T cells from peripheral blood mononuclear cells, sampled in the first trimester of pregnancy. The receptors here all came from a female donor with multiple sclerosis, enrolled in a pregnancy study. The CDR3 runs from the conserved cysteine through the conserved F or W. A D gene is named only where the DNA matches it firmly. Only some rows state a clone size, as once, few, many or a class for expanded clones.

j_call v_call clone_size d_call cdr3_aa cdr3_nt
TRBJ2-1 TRBV7-6 once TRBD1 CASSIGQASYNEQFF TGTGCCAGCAGCATCGGACAGGCCTCCTACAATGAGCAGTTCTTC
TRBJ1-5 TRBV28 NA NA CASSLPSGVYQPQHF TGTGCCAGCAGTCTCCCCTCGGGGGTATATCAGCCCCAGCATTTT
TRBJ2-1 TRBV29-1 NA NA CSVGGPGEQFF TGCAGCGTTGGGGGGCCCGGTGAGCAGTTCTTC
TRBJ1-3 TRBV7-6 NA NA CASSLEGRVGNTIYF TGTGCCAGCAGCTTAGAAGGCAGGGTCGGAAACACCATATATTTT
TRBJ2-7 TRBV7-8 NA TRBD2 CASSLVRGGASYEQYF TGTGCCAGCAGCTTAGTTCGGGGGGGCGCGTCCTACGAGCAGTACTTC
TRBJ2-4 TRBV4-2 NA NA CASSQDGGGKAKNIQYF TGTGCCAGCAGCCAAGATGGGGGAGGAAAAGCCAAAAACATTCAGTACTTC
TRBJ2-1 TRBV4-1 NA NA CASSQEGGYNEQFF TGCGCCAGCAGCCAAGAGGGGGGTTACAATGAGCAGTTCTTC
TRBJ1-1 TRBV28 NA NA CASSLNRDTEAFF TGTGCCAGCAGTTTAAACCGGGACACTGAAGCTTTCTTT
TRBJ2-7 TRBV7-9 NA TRBD2 CASSPEPRGRRSYEQYF TGTGCCAGCAGCCCCGAACCTCGCGGGAGAAGGTCCTACGAGCAGTACTTC
TRBJ2-6 TRBV5-1 NA TRBD1 CASSFRGQVGSSGANVLTF TGCGCCAGCAGCTTCCGGGGACAGGTCGGGAGCTCTGGGGCCAACGTCCTGACTTTC
TRBJ2-7 TRBV4-3 NA TRBD2 CASSRGLAENYEQYF TGCGCCAGCAGCCGGGGACTAGCGGAGAACTACGAGCAGTACTTC
TRBJ2-1 TRBV5-4 NA TRBD2 CASSRGLAGGGTYNEQFF TGTGCCAGCAGCCGCGGACTAGCGGGAGGTGGAACCTACAATGAGCAGTTCTTC
TRBJ1-4 TRBV10-3 NA TRBD1 CAISAGTGEKLFF TGTGCCATCAGTGCCGGGACAGGGGAAAAACTGTTTTTT
TRBJ2-2 TRBV28 NA NA CASILGASGNTGELFF TGTGCCAGCATCTTGGGGGCTAGCGGGAACACCGGGGAGCTGTTTTTT
TRBJ2-1 TRBV27 NA TRBD1 CASFSWDRGYNEQFF TGTGCCAGCTTCTCCTGGGACAGGGGATACAATGAGCAGTTCTTC
TRBJ2-7 TRBV28 NA TRBD2 CASTPHGTSGRKQYF TGTGCCAGCACCCCTCATGGGACTAGCGGAAGAAAGCAGTACTTC
TRBJ2-5 TRBV4-2 NA NA CASSQEVERKETQYF TGTGCCAGCAGCCAAGAAGTTGAGCGGAAAGAGACCCAGTACTTC
TRBJ2-1 TRBV11-2 NA NA CASSKTSPSSYNEQFF TGTGCCAGCAGCAAGACTTCACCGAGCTCCTACAATGAGCAGTTCTTC
TRBJ1-1 TRBV19 medium-sized NA CASKYDRDTEAFF TGTGCCAGCAAGTATGACAGAGACACTGAAGCTTTCTTT
TRBJ1-1 TRBV7-6 few NA CASSSRPGNTEAFF TGTGCCAGCAGCTCACGTCCGGGGAACACTGAAGCTTTCTTT
TRBJ2-1 TRBV29-1 NA TRBD1 CSVETGPSSYNEQFF TGCAGCGTGGAGACAGGGCCGAGTTCCTACAATGAGCAGTTCTTC
TRBJ1-4 TRBV13 once NA CASSSRGGVANEKLFF TGTGCCAGCAGCTCGAGGGGGGGGGTGGCTAATGAAAAACTGTTTTTT
TRBJ2-7 TRBV25-1 NA TRBD2 CASSEFRSSGRGNEQYF TGTGCCAGCAGTGAATTTCGGTCTAGCGGGAGGGGTAACGAGCAGTACTTC
TRBJ2-7 TRBV6-1 NA NA CASSPLSYEQYF TGTGCCAGCAGTCCATTGTCCTACGAGCAGTACTTC
TRBJ2-1 TRBV30 NA TRBD2 CAWSRSGSPDRLFNEQFF TGTGCCTGGAGTCGTAGCGGGAGCCCAGACCGCCTCTTCAATGAGCAGTTCTTC
TRBJ2-7 TRBV28 NA NA CASSLWRSADEQYF TGTGCCAGCAGTTTATGGCGTAGCGCGGACGAGCAGTACTTC
TRBJ2-5 TRBV28 NA TRBD1 CASSPIYGTGGEGQETQYF TGTGCCAGCAGTCCGATATATGGGACAGGGGGCGAGGGCCAAGAGACCCAGTACTTC
TRBJ2-1 TRBV5-4 NA TRBD1 CASSFGQGDEQFF TGTGCCAGCAGCTTTGGACAGGGCGATGAGCAGTTCTTC
TRBJ2-7 TRBV9 NA NA CASSALPDGVRPHEQYF TGTGCCAGCAGCGCCCTGCCCGACGGGGTCCGCCCCCACGAGCAGTACTTC
TRBJ2-7 TRBV28 NA NA CASSSLRAEQYF TGTGCCAGCAGTTCCCTCAGGGCTGAGCAGTACTTC
TRBJ2-2 TRBV5-4 NA TRBD1 CASSLGIPGQGWAGELFF TGTGCCAGCAGCTTGGGGATACCGGGACAGGGGTGGGCCGGGGAGCTGTTTTTT
TRBJ1-5 TRBV19 once NA CASSIEGAQDQPQHF TGTGCCAGTAGTATAGAGGGGGCTCAAGATCAGCCCCAGCATTTT
TRBJ1-3 TRBV6-6 once TRBD1 CASSPTGGDGNTIYF TGTGCCAGCAGCCCGACAGGGGGCGACGGAAACACCATATATTTT
TRBJ2-7 TRBV18 NA NA CASSPRQESAAEQYF TGTGCCAGCTCACCGAGACAGGAATCCGCTGCCGAGCAGTACTTC
TRBJ2-1 TRBV5-8 NA TRBD2 CASSLRPTSADEQFF TGTGCCAGCAGCTTGCGCCCGACTAGCGCCGATGAGCAGTTCTTC
TRBJ2-3 TRBV27 NA TRBD2 CASRSGRARRTDTQYF TGTGCCAGCAGATCCGGGAGGGCCCGTCGCACAGATACGCAGTATTTT
TRBJ1-3 TRBV9 NA NA CASSANFRNTIYF TGTGCCAGCAGCGCCAACTTTCGAAACACCATATATTTT
TRBJ2-7 TRBV7-9 once NA CASSRDFNYEQYF TGTGCCAGCAGTCGGGACTTTAACTACGAGCAGTACTTC
TRBJ2-7 TRBV6-5 once TRBD1 CASSSGTAIYEQYF TGTGCCAGCAGTTCCGGGACAGCCATCTACGAGCAGTACTTC
TRBJ2-7 TRBV7-2 NA TRBD2 CASSLENGRAVEQYF TGTGCCAGCAGCTTAGAGAACGGGAGGGCCGTCGAGCAGTACTTC
TRBJ2-7 TRBV28 NA NA CASAPRSRRGNSYEQYF TGTGCCAGCGCCCCGAGGAGTCGGCGGGGCAACTCCTACGAGCAGTACTTC
TRBJ1-2 TRBV27 NA NA CASSLGGGGYTF TGTGCCAGCAGTTTAGGGGGGGGAGGCTACACCTTC
TRBJ2-2 TRBV27 once NA CASRQTGVVNTGELFF TGTGCCAGCCGTCAGACGGGAGTTGTAAACACCGGGGAGCTGTTTTTT
TRBJ1-1 TRBV14 NA TRBD1 CASSQNRGQNTEAFF TGTGCCAGCAGCCAAAACAGGGGGCAGAACACTGAAGCTTTCTTT
TRBJ1-5 TRBV9 NA TRBD1 CASSVDPQGKQPQHF TGTGCCAGCAGCGTAGACCCACAGGGGAAACAGCCCCAGCATTTT
TRBJ1-1 TRBV6-5 NA NA CASSYLIAGSNTEAFF TGTGCCAGCAGTTATTTAATTGCAGGATCTAACACTGAAGCTTTCTTT
TRBJ1-2 TRBV7-2 NA TRBD1 CASSPVAGGKGYTF TGTGCCAGCAGCCCCGTCGCAGGGGGTAAGGGCTACACCTTC
TRBJ2-1 TRBV6-5 NA NA CASSLLGRLNEQFF TGTGCCAGCAGCCTCTTGGGCAGGTTGAATGAGCAGTTCTTC
TRBJ2-5 TRBV6-6 few TRBD2 CASTRTSGTSQETQYF TGTGCCAGCACTCGAACTAGCGGAACCTCACAAGAGACCCAGTACTTC
TRBJ2-7 TRBV2 NA TRBD1 CASRARQGAREQYF TGTGCCAGCAGGGCGAGACAGGGGGCGCGGGAGCAGTACTTC
TRBJ1-2 TRBV6-1 NA TRBD1 CASSADRGFDGYTF TGTGCCAGCAGTGCGGACAGGGGGTTTGATGGCTACACCTTC
TRBJ2-1 TRBV6-1 few NA CASSERGLAYNEQFF TGTGCCAGCAGTGAAAGGGGTTTAGCCTACAATGAGCAGTTCTTC
TRBJ2-2 TRBV6-6 NA NA CASRPGETGELFF TGTGCCAGCAGGCCAGGGGAGACCGGGGAGCTGTTTTTT
TRBJ1-1 TRBV7-8 NA NA CASSFVQGPRTEAFF TGTGCCAGCAGCTTTGTACAGGGTCCAAGGACTGAAGCTTTCTTT
TRBJ1-2 TRBV6-4 NA NA CASSETEGGYGYTF TGTGCCAGCAGCGAAACGGAGGGAGGCTATGGCTACACCTTC
TRBJ1-1 TRBV7-3 once TRBD1 CASSLDGQANTEAFF TGTGCCAGCAGCTTAGACGGACAGGCGAACACTGAAGCTTTCTTT
TRBJ2-5 TRBV30 NA TRBD1 CAWSGQGAWETQYF TGTGCCTGGAGCGGACAGGGGGCATGGGAGACCCAGTACTTC
TRBJ2-2 TRBV28 NA TRBD2 CASETETSGNTNTGELFF TGTGCCAGCGAGACAGAGACTAGCGGGAACACAAACACCGGGGAGCTGTTTTTT
TRBJ2-7 TRBV6-1 NA TRBD2 CASSEQLAGGVDEQYF TGTGCCAGCAGTGAACAACTAGCGGGAGGAGTAGACGAGCAGTACTTC
TRBJ2-1 TRBV12-5 NA TRBD2 CASGLVLSTLAGPLHNEQFF TGTGCTAGTGGTTTGGTACTGTCAACTCTAGCGGGCCCTCTCCACAATGAGCAGTTCTTC